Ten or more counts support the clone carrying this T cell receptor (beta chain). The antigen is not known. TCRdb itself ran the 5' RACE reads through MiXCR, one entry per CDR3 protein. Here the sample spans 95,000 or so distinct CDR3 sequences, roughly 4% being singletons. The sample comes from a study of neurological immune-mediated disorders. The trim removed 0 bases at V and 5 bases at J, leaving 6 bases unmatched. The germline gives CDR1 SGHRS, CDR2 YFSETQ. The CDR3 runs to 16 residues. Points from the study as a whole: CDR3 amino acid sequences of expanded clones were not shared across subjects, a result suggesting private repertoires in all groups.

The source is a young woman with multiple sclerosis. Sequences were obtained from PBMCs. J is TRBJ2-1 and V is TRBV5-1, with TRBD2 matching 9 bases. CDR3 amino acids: CASSLDWSSGNNEQFF. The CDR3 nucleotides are TGCGCCAGCAGCTTGGATTGGTCTAGCGGGAACAATGAGCAGTTCTTC. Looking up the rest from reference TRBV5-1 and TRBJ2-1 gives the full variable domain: KAGVTQTPRYLIKTRGQQVTLSCSPISGHRSVSWYQQTPGQGLQFLFEYFSETQRNKGNFPGRFSGRQFSNSRSEMNVSTLELGDSALYLCASSLDWSSGNNEQFFGPGTRLTVL.